Listed below are T cell receptor beta chains from one sample, sequenced in a study of T-cell memory formation after mild COVID-19. TCRdb used MiXCR to reprocess the 5' RACE reads, holding one entry per CDR3 protein. The table has some 250,000 distinct CDR3 sequences, roughly 18% seen once. Material: PBMCs or a T cell subset sorted from them (not recorded which). The receptors were sampled from a man younger than 30 who had mild COVID-19 (a few samples of this study predate the infection). Cell type and time point are not known. CDR3s include the opening cysteine and the closing phenylalanine or tryptophan. Fields, in order: J gene, D gene, V gene, CDR3 protein. The D gene is left open where the match is weak.

TRBJ2-7 | NA | TRBV7-9 | CVSGKDSYEQYF
TRBJ1-1 | NA | TRBV28 | CASSGHMNTEAFF
TRBJ1-2 | TRBD1 | TRBV14 | CASSQEGTAYYGYTF
TRBJ1-2 | NA | TRBV4-3 | CASSQENFGSYTF
TRBJ2-3 | NA | TRBV4-3 | CASSHGTPADTQYF
TRBJ2-7 | NA | TRBV6-6 | CASSFDRYGVPDYEQYF
TRBJ2-3 | NA | TRBV5-5 | CASSLGGTAGDTQYF
TRBJ2-7 | NA | TRBV29-1 | CSVEDYYYEQYF
TRBJ1-2 | TRBD1 | TRBV4-3 | CASSLMRTGEHGYTF
TRBJ2-7 | NA | TRBV6-1 | CASSSHSSYEQYF
TRBJ2-3 | NA | TRBV10-3 | CAISGEDSTDTQYF
TRBJ2-1 | NA | TRBV12-3/TRBV12-4 | CASSRGPYNEQFF
TRBJ1-6 | TRBD1 | TRBV28 | CATQDRGPFESPLHF
TRBJ2-5 | TRBD2 | TRBV2 | CASWGRGETQYF
TRBJ1-1 | NA | TRBV29-1 | CSAHRGAIEAFF
TRBJ2-2 | NA | TRBV5-1 | CASRSRVSNTGELFF
TRBJ2-3 | TRBD2 | TRBV11-2 | CASSLGASGGTDTQYF
TRBJ1-1 | NA | TRBV29-1 | CSVNQGENTEAFF
TRBJ2-3 | NA | TRBV4-1 | CASSQVKWSAGETDTQYF
TRBJ1-3 | NA | TRBV6-5 | CASSYVGRPTSSGNTIYF
TRBJ2-7 | NA | TRBV5-1 | CASSLDSSLSYEQYF
TRBJ2-2 | TRBD2 | TRBV24-1 | CATSDLPGGANTGELFF
TRBJ2-2 | TRBD1 | TRBV23-1 | CAVPGGSGGELFF
TRBJ2-7 | NA | TRBV6-6 | CASSNGESSYEQYF
TRBJ2-7 | NA | TRBV29-1 | CSVFRAGSYEQYF
TRBJ2-3 | NA | TRBV7-2 | CASGGTDTQYF
TRBJ1-4 | NA | TRBV4-3 | CASSQDGDLGEKLFF
TRBJ1-5 | NA | TRBV7-8 | CASSLLSSGGNQPQHF
TRBJ2-5 | NA | TRBV20-1 | CSARGPASQETQYF
TRBJ2-5 | NA | TRBV5-1 | CASSFFGPQETQYF
TRBJ2-2 | TRBD2 | TRBV10-3 | CANDSLAGGPGTGELFF
TRBJ2-3 | NA | TRBV18 | CASSPPLAPGPHHATDTQYF
TRBJ1-1 | NA | TRBV9 | CASSVAGDTEAFF
TRBJ2-1 | NA | TRBV2 | CASSEDRGGYNEQFF
TRBJ1-1 | NA | TRBV7-2 | CASSLAAVGTEAFF
TRBJ2-5 | TRBD1 | TRBV5-1 | CASSSTGQGEETQYF
TRBJ1-1 | NA | TRBV6-1 | CASSGRNPTTEAFF
TRBJ2-3 | TRBD2 | TRBV5-1 | CASSRGEGSDTQYF
TRBJ2-3 | NA | TRBV9 | CASSVADGPTDTQYF
TRBJ2-2 | TRBD1 | TRBV7-9 | CASRTGQGTLGTGELFF